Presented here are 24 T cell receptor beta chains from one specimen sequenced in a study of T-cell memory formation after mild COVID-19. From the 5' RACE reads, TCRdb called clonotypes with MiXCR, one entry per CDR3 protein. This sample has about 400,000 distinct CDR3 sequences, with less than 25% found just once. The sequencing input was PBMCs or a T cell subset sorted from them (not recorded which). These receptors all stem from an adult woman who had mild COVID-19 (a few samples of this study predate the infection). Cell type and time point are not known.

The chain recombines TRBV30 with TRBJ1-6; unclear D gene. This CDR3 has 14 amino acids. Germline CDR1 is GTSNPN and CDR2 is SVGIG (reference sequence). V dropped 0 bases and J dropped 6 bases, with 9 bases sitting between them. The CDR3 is CAWSVSGFNSPLHF. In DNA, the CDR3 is TGTGCCTGGAGTGTATCGGGGTTTAATTCACCCCTCCACTTT.

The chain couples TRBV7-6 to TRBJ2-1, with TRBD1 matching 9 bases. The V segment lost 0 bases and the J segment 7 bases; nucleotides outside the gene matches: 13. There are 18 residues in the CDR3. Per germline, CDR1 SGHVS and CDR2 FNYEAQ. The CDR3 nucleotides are TGTGCCAGCAGCTTAGCCGGGACAGGGCGCCGAGGTGAAAATGAGCAGTTCTTC. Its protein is CASSLAGTGRRGENEQFF.

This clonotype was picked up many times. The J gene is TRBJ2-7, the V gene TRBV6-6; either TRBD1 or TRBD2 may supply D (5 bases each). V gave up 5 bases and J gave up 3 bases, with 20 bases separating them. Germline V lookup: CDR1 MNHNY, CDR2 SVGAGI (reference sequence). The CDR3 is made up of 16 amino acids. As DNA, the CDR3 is TGTGCCAGCAGTACCCTAGGGGAAGGACTCTACTACGAGCAGTACTTC. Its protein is CASSTLGEGLYYEQYF.

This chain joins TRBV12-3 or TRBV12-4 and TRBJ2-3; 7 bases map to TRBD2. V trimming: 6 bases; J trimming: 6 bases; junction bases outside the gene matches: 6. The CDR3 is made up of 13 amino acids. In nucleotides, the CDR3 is TGTGCCAGCAGCCGGGGAGGGATGGATACGCAGTATTTT. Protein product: CASSRGGMDTQYF.

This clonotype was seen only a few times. CDR3 in amino acids: CASSPGLNTIYF. The DNA of the CDR3 is TGTGCCAGCAGCCCAGGGCTAAACACCATATATTTT. V gene TRBV25-1 combines with J gene TRBJ1-3; possibly TRBD1 for D (5 bases). The CDR3 is 12 amino acids. Per germline, CDR1 MGHDK and CDR2 SYGVNS. Trimming took 6 bases from V and 6 from J, leaving 9 bases between them.

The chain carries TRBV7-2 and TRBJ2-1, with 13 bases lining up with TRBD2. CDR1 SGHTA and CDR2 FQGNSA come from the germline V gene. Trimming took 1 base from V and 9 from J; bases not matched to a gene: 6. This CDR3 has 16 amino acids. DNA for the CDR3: TGTGCCAGCAGCTTAGGTTCCACTAGCGGGAGGGCTGAGCAGTTCTTC. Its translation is CASSLGSTSGRAEQFF.

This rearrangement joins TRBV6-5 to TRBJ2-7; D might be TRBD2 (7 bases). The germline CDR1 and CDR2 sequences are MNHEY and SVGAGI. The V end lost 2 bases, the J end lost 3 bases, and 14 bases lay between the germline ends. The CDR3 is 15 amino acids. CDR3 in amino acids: CASSYEGGIGYEQYF. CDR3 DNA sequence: TGTGCCAGCAGTTACGAGGGGGGGATCGGCTACGAGCAGTACTTC.

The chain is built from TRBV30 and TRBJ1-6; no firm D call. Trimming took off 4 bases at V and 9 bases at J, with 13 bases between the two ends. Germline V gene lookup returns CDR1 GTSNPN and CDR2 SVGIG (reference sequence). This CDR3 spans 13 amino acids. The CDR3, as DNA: TGTGCCTGGATTGCAAAGGCGGGTTCACCCCTCCACTTT. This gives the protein CAWIAKAGSPLHF.

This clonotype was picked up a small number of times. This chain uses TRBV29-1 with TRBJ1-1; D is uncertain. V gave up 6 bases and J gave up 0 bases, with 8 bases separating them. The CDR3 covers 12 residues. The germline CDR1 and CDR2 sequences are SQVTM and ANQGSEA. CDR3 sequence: CSVRTLNTEAFF. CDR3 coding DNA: TGCAGCGTCCGCACACTGAACACTGAAGCTTTCTTT.

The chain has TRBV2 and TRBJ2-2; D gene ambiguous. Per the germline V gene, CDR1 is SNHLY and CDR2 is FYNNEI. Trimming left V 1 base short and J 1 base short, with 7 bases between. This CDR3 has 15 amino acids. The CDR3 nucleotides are TGTGCCAGCAGTGAAGGCCCAGAGAACACCGGGGAGCTGTTTTTT. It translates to CASSEGPENTGELFF.

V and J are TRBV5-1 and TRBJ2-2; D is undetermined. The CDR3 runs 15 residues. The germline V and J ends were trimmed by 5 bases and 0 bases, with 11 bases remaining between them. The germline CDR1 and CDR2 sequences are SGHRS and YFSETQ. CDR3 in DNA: TGCGCCAGCAGTCGGACGTATACGAACACCGGGGAGCTGTTTTTT. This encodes CASSRTYTNTGELFF.

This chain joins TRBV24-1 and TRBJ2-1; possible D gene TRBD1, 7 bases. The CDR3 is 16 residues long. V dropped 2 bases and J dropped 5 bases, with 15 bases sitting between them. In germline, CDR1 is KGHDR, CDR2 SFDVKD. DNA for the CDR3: TGTGCCACCAGTGATTCCCGCAGGGGGGACAACAATGAGCAGTTCTTC. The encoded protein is CATSDSRRGDNNEQFF.

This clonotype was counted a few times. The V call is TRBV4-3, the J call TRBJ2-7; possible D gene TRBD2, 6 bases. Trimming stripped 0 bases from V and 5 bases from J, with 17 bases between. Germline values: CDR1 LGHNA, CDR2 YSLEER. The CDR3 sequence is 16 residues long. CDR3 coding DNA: TGCGCCAGCAGCCAAGAGGGAGGCCTATTCCGGGACGAGCAGTACTTC. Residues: CASSQEGGLFRDEQYF.

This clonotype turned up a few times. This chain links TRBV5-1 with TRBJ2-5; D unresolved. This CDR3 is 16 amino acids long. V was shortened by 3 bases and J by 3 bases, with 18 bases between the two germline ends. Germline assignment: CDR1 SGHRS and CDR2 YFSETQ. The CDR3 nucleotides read TGCGCCAGCAGCTCCCCAGCAAGAACCGCTGAAGAGACCCAGTACTTC. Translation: CASSSPARTAEETQYF.

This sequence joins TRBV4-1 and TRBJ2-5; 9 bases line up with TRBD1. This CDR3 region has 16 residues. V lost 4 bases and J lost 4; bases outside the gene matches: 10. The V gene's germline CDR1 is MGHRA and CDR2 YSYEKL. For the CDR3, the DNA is TGCGCCAGCAGCCTCGGGACAGGGCAAGGAATAGAGACCCAGTACTTC. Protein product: CASSLGTGQGIETQYF.

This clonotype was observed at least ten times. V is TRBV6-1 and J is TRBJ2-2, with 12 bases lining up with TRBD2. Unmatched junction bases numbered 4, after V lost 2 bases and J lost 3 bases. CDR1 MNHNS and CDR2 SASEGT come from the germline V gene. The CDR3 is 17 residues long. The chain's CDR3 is CASSETSGGHYTGELFF. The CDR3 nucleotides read TGTGCCAGCAGTGAAACTAGCGGGGGGCATTACACCGGGGAGCTGTTTTTT.

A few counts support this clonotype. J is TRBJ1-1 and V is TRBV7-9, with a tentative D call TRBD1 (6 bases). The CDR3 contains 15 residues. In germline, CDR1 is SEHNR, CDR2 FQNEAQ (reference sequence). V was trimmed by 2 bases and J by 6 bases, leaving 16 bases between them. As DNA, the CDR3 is TGTGCCAGCAGCTTACCACAGGGTAGTGGAGCTGAAGCTTTCTTT. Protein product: CASSLPQGSGAEAFF.

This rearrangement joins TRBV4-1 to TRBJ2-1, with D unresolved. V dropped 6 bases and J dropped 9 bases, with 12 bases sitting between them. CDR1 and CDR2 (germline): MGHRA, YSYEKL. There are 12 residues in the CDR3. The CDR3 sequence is CASRPARSEQFF. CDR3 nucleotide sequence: TGCGCCAGCAGACCAGCCCGCAGTGAGCAGTTCTTC.

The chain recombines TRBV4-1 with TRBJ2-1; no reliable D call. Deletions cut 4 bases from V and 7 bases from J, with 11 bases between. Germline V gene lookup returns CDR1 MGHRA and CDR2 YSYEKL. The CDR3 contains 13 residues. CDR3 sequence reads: CASSRPVRNEQFF. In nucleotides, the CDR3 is TGCGCCAGCAGCCGGCCAGTACGGAATGAGCAGTTCTTC.

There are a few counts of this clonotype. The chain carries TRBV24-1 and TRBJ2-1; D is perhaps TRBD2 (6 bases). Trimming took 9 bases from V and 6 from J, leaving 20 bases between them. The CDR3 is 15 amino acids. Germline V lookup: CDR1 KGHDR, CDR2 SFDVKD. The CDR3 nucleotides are TGTGCCACCGGAGGCGGGAACATTATTGGCAATGAGCAGTTCTTC. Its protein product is CATGGGNIIGNEQFF.

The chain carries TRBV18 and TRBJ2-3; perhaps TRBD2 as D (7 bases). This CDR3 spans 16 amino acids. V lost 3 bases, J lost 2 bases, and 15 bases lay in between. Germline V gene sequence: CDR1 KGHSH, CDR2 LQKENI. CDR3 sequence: CASSPPWGGHTDTQYF. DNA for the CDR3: TGTGCCAGCTCACCCCCTTGGGGGGGACACACAGATACGCAGTATTTT.

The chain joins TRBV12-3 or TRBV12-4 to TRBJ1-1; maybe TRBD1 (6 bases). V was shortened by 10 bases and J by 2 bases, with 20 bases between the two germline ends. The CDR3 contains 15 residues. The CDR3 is CATRGRAGENTEAFF. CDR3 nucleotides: TGTGCCACCAGGGGCAGGGCGGGGGAAAACACTGAAGCTTTCTTT.

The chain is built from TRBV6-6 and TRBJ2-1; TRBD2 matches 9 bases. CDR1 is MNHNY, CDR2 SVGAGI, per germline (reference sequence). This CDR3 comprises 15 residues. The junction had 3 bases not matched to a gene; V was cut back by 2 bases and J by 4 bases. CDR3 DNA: TGTGCCAGCAGTTACATGACTAGCGGTTACAATGAGCAGTTCTTC. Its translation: CASSYMTSGYNEQFF.

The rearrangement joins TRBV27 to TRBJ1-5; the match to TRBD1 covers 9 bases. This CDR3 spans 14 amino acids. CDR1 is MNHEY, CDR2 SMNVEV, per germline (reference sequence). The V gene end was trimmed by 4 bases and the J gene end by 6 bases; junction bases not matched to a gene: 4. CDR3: CASSSDRGGQPQHF. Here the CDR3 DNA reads TGTGCCAGCAGTTCGGACAGGGGAGGTCAGCCCCAGCATTTT.